This T cell receptor beta chain derives from a study of T cell clonotyping in hematopoietic cell transplantation. Study-level information: Recipient samples before transplant were obtained post-cytoreduction. Study-level results: Pathologically expanded recipient clonotypes increased progressively from day 30 to day 180 as diversity fell.

This CDR3 contains 14 residues. Deletions cut 2 bases from V and 6 bases from J, with 11 bases between. CDR1 and CDR2 from the germline V gene are SNHLY and FYNNEI. Noted time point: recipient sample about 28 days before transplant, after cytoreduction. Notes on this clone: Its antigen is unknown.

Clones were read by immunoSEQ multiplex PCR, and TCRdb kept only the in-frame ones, dropping some. Of tens of thousands of clones in the sample, 96% were seen once. The sequence was obtained from a woman aged 45-59 years with acute myeloid leukemia. Some clones in this sample may be carry-over from other donors' samples. Sequences were derived from peripheral blood mononuclear cells, sampled before stem cell transplant. The chain is built from TRBV2 and TRBJ1-5; D is possibly TRBD1 (6 bases). CDR3 sequence: CASSENREGQPQHF. CDR3 DNA sequence: TGTGCCAGCAGTGAAAACAGGGAGGGTCAGCCCCAGCATTTT.